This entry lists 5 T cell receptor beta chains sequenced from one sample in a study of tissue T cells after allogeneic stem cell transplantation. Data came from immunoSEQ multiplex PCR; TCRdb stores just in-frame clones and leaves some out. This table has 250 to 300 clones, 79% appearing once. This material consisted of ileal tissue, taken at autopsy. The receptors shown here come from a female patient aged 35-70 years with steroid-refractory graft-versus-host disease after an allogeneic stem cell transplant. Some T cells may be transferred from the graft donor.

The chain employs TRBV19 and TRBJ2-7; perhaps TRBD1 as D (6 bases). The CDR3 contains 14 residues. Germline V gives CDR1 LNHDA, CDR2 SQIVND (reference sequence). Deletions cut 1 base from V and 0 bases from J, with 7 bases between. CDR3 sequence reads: CASSIVGASYEQYF. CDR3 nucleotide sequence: TGTGCCAGTAGTATAGTGGGGGCCTCCTACGAGCAGTACTTC. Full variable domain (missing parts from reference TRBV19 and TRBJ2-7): DGGITQSPKYLFRKEGQNVTLSCEQNLNHDAMYWYRQDPGQGLRLIYYSQIVNDFQKGDIAEGYSVSREKKESFPLTVTSAQKNPTAFYLCASSIVGASYEQYFGPGTRLTVT.

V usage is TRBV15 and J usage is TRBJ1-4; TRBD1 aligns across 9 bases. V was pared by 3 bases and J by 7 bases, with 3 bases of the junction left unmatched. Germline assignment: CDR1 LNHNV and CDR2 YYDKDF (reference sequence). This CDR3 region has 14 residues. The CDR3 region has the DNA TGTGCCACCAGCAGGGGACAGGGTTTTGAAAAACTGTTTTTT. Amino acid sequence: CATSRGQGFEKLFF.

The CDR3 DNA is TGTGCCATCAGTCAGGAGACGGTGAACACTGAAGCTTTCTTT. It codes for CAISQETVNTEAFF. The chain is built from TRBV10-3 and TRBJ1-1; D gene unclear. Germline CDR1 ENHRY, CDR2 SYGVKD. V dropped 5 bases and J dropped 0 bases, with 10 bases sitting between them. The CDR3 extends over 14 amino acids.

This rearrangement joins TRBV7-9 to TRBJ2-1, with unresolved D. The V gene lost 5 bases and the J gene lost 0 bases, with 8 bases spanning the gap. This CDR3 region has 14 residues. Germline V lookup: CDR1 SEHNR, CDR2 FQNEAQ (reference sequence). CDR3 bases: TGTGCCAGCAGCCCGGGTAGCTCCTACAATGAGCAGTTCTTC. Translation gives CASSPGSSYNEQFF.

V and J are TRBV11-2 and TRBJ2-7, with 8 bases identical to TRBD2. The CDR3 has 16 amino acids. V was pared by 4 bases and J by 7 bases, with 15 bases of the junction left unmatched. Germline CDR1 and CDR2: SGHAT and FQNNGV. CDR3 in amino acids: CASSSLKAGAIGEQYF. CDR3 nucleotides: TGTGCCAGCAGCTCCCTGAAAGCGGGGGCCATCGGGGAGCAGTACTTC.